This T cell receptor (beta chain) was captured in a study of blood T cell repertoires in COVID-19. TCRdb's table, derived via immunoSEQ multiplex PCR, lists solely in-frame clones and lacks some. The sample holds 90,000 to 130,000 clones, around 68% seen once. The CDR3 spans 14 residues. The V gene's germline CDR1 is SQVTM and CDR2 ANQGSEA. With 7 bases clipped from V and 2 bases from J, the junction kept 9 bases outside the gene matches. The sample was peripheral blood. The chain recombines TRBV29-1 with TRBJ1-1; 8 bases line up with TRBD1. The source is a woman aged 60 to 75 with acute or convalescent COVID-19. CDR3 coding DNA: TGCAGCGGCCAAAGACAGGGGCTAAACACTGAAGCTTTCTTT. Translated: CSGQRQGLNTEAFF. Full variable domain (rest looked up from reference TRBV29-1 and TRBJ1-1): SAVISQKPSRDICQRGTSLTIQCQVDSQVTMMFWYRQQPGQSLTLIATANQGSEATYESGFVIDKFPISRPNLTFSTLTVSNMSPEDSSIYLCSGQRQGLNTEAFFGQGTRLTVV.